This passage covers 21 T cell receptor beta chains from one sample sequenced in a study of T-cell reconstitution after alpha-beta-depleted transplantation in children (dated by TCRdb to the mid-2010s). The library came from PCR. Sequencing was carried out with an Illumina HiSeq 2500. To normalize quantification of the TCRbeta repertoire, the TCR libraries were built with molecular barcoding that relied on unique molecular identifiers. Starting from the raw public reads, TCRdb applied fastp trimming at Q25, assembled clones with MiXCR and retained in-frame beta chains. One record per CDR3 amino acid sequence lists the most common genes and DNA. A total of about 640,000 distinct CDR3 sequences appear in this sample, around 17% of them only once. The top ten hold approximately 1% of the sample. Sequenced here: PBMCs from the stem cell graft donor, sampled from the stem cell graft. The receptor set was obtained from a human donor who donated a stem cell graft to a child with acute myeloid leukemia.

This chain connects TRBV7-2 to TRBJ2-3; D gene unclear. Germline V gene sequence: CDR1 SGHTA, CDR2 FQGNSA. Trimming shortened V by 5 bases and J by 6 bases, and 12 bases separated the two germline ends. There are 13 residues in the CDR3. The CDR3 protein is CASSRRIEDTQYF. DNA for the CDR3: TGTGCCAGCAGCCGACGGATAGAGGATACGCAGTATTTT. Supplemented by reference TRBV7-2 and TRBJ2-3, the full variable domain reads GAGVSQSPSNKVTEKGKDVELRCDPISGHTALYWYRQSLGQGLEFLIYFQGNSAPDKSGLPSDRFSAERTGGSVSTLTIQRTQQEDSAVYLCASSRRIEDTQYFGPGTRLTVL.

This clonotype showed up many times. The chain has TRBV29-1 and TRBJ2-3; either TRBD1 or TRBD2 may supply D (6 bases each). Per germline, CDR1 SQVTM and CDR2 ANQGSEA. V was clipped by 4 bases and J by 5 bases, with 13 bases between them. This CDR3 is built from 13 residues. Here the CDR3 DNA reads TGCAGCGTTGGAGCCAGGGGAGGAGATACGCAGTATTTT. It is translated as CSVGARGGDTQYF.

This clonotype appeared a few times. This rearrangement joins TRBV5-1 to TRBJ2-5; the match to TRBD1 covers 10 bases. V lost 3 bases and J lost 4; bases outside the gene matches: 12. The CDR3 is made up of 17 amino acids. Germline V CDR1 and CDR2: SGHRS, YFSETQ. In nucleotides, the CDR3 is TGCGCCAGCAGCTCGCCGGGACAGGGGCTCTCGGGAGAGACCCAGTACTTC. This codes for CASSSPGQGLSGETQYF.

This clonotype was seen ten or more times. The chain combines TRBV29-1 with TRBJ2-1; no firm D call. The CDR3 covers 14 residues. Germline values: CDR1 SQVTM, CDR2 ANQGSEA. V was pared by 6 bases and J by 0 bases, with 12 bases between. The CDR3 spells CSVTIAGSYNEQFF. DNA for the CDR3: TGCAGCGTCACCATAGCAGGCTCCTACAATGAGCAGTTCTTC.

J is TRBJ2-2 and V is TRBV7-3, with D possibly being TRBD1 (6 bases). The ends were cut back, 8 bases at V and 7 bases at J, with 14 bases in the middle. CDR1 and CDR2 (germline): SGHTA, FQGTGA. The CDR3 spans 13 residues. The CDR3 spells CASRMTGYGELFF. The DNA for the CDR3 is TGTGCCAGCCGTATGACAGGCTACGGGGAGCTGTTTTTT.

This clonotype was picked up many times. This chain connects TRBV7-2 to TRBJ2-1; 9 bases agree with TRBD2. Trimming at V came to 0 bases and at J to 4 bases, leaving 4 bases not matched to a gene. The CDR3 consists of 16 residues. CDR1 and CDR2 from the germline V gene are SGHTA and FQGNSA. For the CDR3, the DNA is TGTGCCAGCAGCTTAGCGCTTACTAGCGGGTACAATGAGCAGTTCTTC. Protein sequence: CASSLALTSGYNEQFF.

There are many counts of this clonotype. This sequence joins TRBV29-1 and TRBJ2-1; 7 bases line up with TRBD2. The CDR3 has 11 amino acids. Germline V gives CDR1 SQVTM, CDR2 ANQGSEA. Unmatched junction bases numbered 0, after V lost 7 bases and J lost 3 bases. CDR3 region: CSGDYYNEQFF. The CDR3 DNA is TGCAGCGGGGACTACTACAATGAGCAGTTCTTC.

The chain employs TRBV6-1 and TRBJ1-1, with D perhaps matching TRBD1 (6 bases). V lost 4 bases and J 4 bases, leaving 19 bases between the germline ends. Germline assignment: CDR1 MNHNS and CDR2 SASEGT. The CDR3 consists of 16 residues. The CDR3 coding sequence is TGTGCCAGCAGTGCGAGAGGGGGGCCCGGAATCACTGAAGCTTTCTTT. As protein: CASSARGGPGITEAFF.

This clonotype was observed a handful of times. The rearrangement links TRBV24-1 to TRBJ2-7, with D perhaps TRBD1 (5 bases). The CDR3 contains 13 residues. Germline CDR1 KGHDR, CDR2 SFDVKD. V shed 4 bases and J shed 5 bases, with 11 bases lying between them. The CDR3 loop reads CATSDSGHNEQYF. The CDR3 DNA reads TGTGCCACCAGTGACTCCGGACATAACGAGCAGTACTTC.

This clonotype was counted at least ten times. The rearrangement uses TRBV20-1 and TRBJ1-2, with D perhaps TRBD1 (5 bases). The germline V gene has CDR1 DFQATT and CDR2 SNEGSKA (reference sequence). Trimming left V 7 bases short and J 8 bases short, with 23 bases between. The length of the CDR3 is 14 residues. CDR3 protein: CSVEAFVPGLGYTF. The CDR3, as DNA: TGCAGTGTTGAAGCATTCGTTCCAGGGCTGGGCTACACCTTC.

Many counts were recorded for this clonotype. The V and J genes are TRBV13 and TRBJ2-1; TRBD1 agrees at 11 bases. The CDR3 runs 15 residues. Germline loops: CDR1 PRHDT, CDR2 FYEKMQ (reference sequence). The J segment lost 12 bases and the V segment lost 2 bases, leaving 9 bases of the junction unmatched. CDR3 DNA: TGTGCCAGCAGCTTACCCGACAAAGGACAGGGGGCGCAGTTCTTC. This encodes CASSLPDKGQGAQFF.

The chain combines TRBV25-1 with TRBJ2-5; 8 positions match TRBD1. CDR3 length: 17 residues. Germline loops: CDR1 MGHDK, CDR2 SYGVNS. With V trimmed by 5 bases and J by 7 bases, 18 bases remained unmatched. CDR3 residues: CASSRSQGAWGSGTQYF. In nucleotides, the CDR3 is TGTGCCAGCAGTCGATCCCAGGGGGCCTGGGGATCGGGGACCCAGTACTTC. Looking up the rest from reference TRBV25-1 and TRBJ2-5 gives the full variable domain: EADIYQTPRYLVIGTGKKITLECSQTMGHDKMYWYQQDPGMELHLIHYSYGVNSTEKGDLSSESTVSRIRTEHFPLTLESARPSHTSQYLCASSRSQGAWGSGTQYFGPGTRLLVL.

This clonotype was picked up many times. In DNA, the CDR3 is TGTGCCACCAGTGATTTTCAGCGGGGAAACAATGAGCAGTTCTTC. Protein: CATSDFQRGNNEQFF. The J gene is TRBJ2-1, the V gene TRBV24-1; 7 bases align to TRBD2. Germline values: CDR1 KGHDR, CDR2 SFDVKD. Losses at the gene ends were 1 base for V and 5 bases for J; bases not matched to a gene: 4. The CDR3 is made up of 15 amino acids.

This clonotype was recorded many times. The CDR3 region is CASSLVHRGETQYF. CDR3 nucleotide sequence: TGTGCCAGCAGTTTAGTACACAGGGGAGAGACCCAGTACTTC. V and J are TRBV12-3 or TRBV12-4 and TRBJ2-5; TRBD1 matches 7 bases. The junction had 3 bases not matched to a gene; V was cut back by 1 base and J by 4 bases. This CDR3 is 14 amino acids long.

This clonotype was observed a handful of times. The rearrangement links TRBV5-1 to TRBJ2-7, with D possibly being TRBD1 or TRBD2 (6 bases each). Germline-derived CDR1 and CDR2 are SGHRS and YFSETQ. The CDR3 contains 16 residues. Trimming left V 0 bases short and J 2 bases short, with 15 bases between. CDR3 sequence reads: CASSLDGGAAPYEQYF. As DNA, the CDR3 is TGCGCCAGCAGCTTGGACGGGGGCGCGGCCCCCTACGAGCAGTACTTC.

The chain's CDR3 is CASSPSIQEDTQYF. DNA for the CDR3: TGTGCCAGCAGTCCGTCGATACAAGAAGATACGCAGTATTTT. The chain recombines TRBV6-1 with TRBJ2-3, with D hard to call. V was trimmed by 5 bases and J by 5 bases, leaving 14 bases between them. Germline V gives CDR1 MNHNS, CDR2 SASEGT. CDR3 length: 14 amino acids.

This clonotype showed up many times. The chain is built from TRBV10-3 and TRBJ1-4; maybe TRBD1 (5 bases). The V and J ends lost 5 bases and 0 bases respectively, with 13 bases between them. Germline V gene data show CDR1 as ENHRY and CDR2 as SYGVKD. The length of the CDR3 is 16 residues. CDR3 residues: CAISPTGRATNEKLFF. CDR3 in DNA: TGTGCCATCAGTCCTACAGGCAGAGCAACTAATGAAAAACTGTTTTTT.

Regarding this clonotype: With a much larger clone just one base away, this may be a read error. This likely comes from a read error, as the CDR3 has no conserved phenylalanine or tryptophan at its end. The V gene is TRBV7-6, the J gene TRBJ2-5; TRBD2 agrees at 10 bases. Germline assignment: CDR1 SGHVS and CDR2 FNYEAQ. V shed 4 bases and J 3 bases; nucleotides not matched to a gene: 2. This CDR3 has 14 residues. The CDR3 sequence is CASSSLAGEETQYS. CDR3 DNA sequence: TGTGCCAGCAGCTCGCTAGCGGGGGAAGAGACCCAGTACTCC.

This clonotype was seen a handful of times. The chain joins TRBV6-1 to TRBJ1-2, with 9 bases lining up with TRBD1. The CDR3 extends over 17 amino acids. The germline CDR1 and CDR2 sequences are MNHNS and SASEGT. The ends lost 6 bases at V and 7 bases at J; junction bases unmatched: 18. CDR3 bases: TGTGCCAGCAGGTCAAGGGGGGCACAGGGGGCTATTAGTGGCTACACCTTC. Amino acid sequence: CASRSRGAQGAISGYTF.

There are many counts of this clonotype. V is TRBV12-3 or TRBV12-4 and J is TRBJ1-2, with D maybe TRBD1 (5 bases). The CDR3 has 14 amino acids. V was cut by 1 base and J by 7 bases, with 13 bases left in between. The CDR3 spells CASSLVAWGPGYTF. CDR3 DNA sequence: TGTGCCAGCAGTTTAGTGGCGTGGGGCCCTGGCTACACCTTC.

This clonotype was counted between two and nine times. This chain links TRBV27 with TRBJ2-5; tentatively, D is TRBD1 or TRBD2 (5 bases each). In germline, CDR1 is MNHEY, CDR2 SMNVEV (reference sequence). This CDR3 is built from 15 residues. V lost 5 bases and J lost 5, with 18 bases in between. The CDR3 is CASSPLRGVGETQYF. DNA of the CDR3: TGTGCCAGCAGTCCCCTTAGGGGAGTCGGCGAGACCCAGTACTTC.